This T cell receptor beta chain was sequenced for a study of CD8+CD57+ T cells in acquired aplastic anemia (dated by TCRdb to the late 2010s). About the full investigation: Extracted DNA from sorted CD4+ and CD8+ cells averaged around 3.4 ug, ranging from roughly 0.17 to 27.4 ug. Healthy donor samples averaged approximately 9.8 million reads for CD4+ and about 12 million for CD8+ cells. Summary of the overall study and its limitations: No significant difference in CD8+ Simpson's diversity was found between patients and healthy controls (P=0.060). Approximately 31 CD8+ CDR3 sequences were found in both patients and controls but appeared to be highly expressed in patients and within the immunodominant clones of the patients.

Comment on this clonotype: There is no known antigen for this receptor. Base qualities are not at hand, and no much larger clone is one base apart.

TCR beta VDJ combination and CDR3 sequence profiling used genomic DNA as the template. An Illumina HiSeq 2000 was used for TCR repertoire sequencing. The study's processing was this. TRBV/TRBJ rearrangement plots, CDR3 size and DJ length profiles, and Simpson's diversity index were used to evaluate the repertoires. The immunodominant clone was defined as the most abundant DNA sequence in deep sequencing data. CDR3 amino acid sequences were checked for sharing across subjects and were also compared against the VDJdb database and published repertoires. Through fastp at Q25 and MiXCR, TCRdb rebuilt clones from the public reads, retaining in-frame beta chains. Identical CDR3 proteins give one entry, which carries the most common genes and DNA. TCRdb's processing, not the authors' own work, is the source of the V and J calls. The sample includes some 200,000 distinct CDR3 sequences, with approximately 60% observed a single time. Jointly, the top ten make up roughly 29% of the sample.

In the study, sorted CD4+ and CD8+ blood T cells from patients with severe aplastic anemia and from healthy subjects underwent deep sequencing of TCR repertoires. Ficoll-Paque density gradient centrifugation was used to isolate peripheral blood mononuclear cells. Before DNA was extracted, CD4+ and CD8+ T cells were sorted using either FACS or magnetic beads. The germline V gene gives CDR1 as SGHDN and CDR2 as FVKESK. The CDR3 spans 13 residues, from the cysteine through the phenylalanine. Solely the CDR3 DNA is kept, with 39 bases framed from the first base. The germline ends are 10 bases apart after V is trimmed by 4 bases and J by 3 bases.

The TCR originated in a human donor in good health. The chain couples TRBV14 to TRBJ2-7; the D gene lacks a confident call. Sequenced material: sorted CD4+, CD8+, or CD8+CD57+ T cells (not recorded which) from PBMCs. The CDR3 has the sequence CASSPFPNYEQYF. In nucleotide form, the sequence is TGTGCCAGCAGCCCTTTTCCGAACTACGAGCAGTACTTC. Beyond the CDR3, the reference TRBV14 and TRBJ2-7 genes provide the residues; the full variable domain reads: EAGVTQFPSHSVIEKGQTVTLRCDPISGHDNLYWYRRVMGKEIKFLLHFVKESKQDESGMPNNRFLAERTGGTYSTLKVQPAELEDSGVYFCASSPFPNYEQYFGPGTRLTVT.